This passage covers 21 T cell receptor beta chains from one sample sequenced in a study of human T cells and chemical hapten exposure. Using its own MiXCR run on the RACE reads, TCRdb lists one record per CDR3 protein. This table holds some 88,000 distinct CDR3 sequences, 11% found once. Sample time point: patch test 2, 6 weeks after DPC sensitization. Treatment indicated: therapeutic diphenylcyclopropenone sensitization with weekly scalp DPC. The sequences come from whole blood, collected in connection with sensitization to the hapten diphenylcyclopropenone (DPC). All receptors derive from a middle-aged man with alopecia areata. Some clones in this sample may be carry-over from other donors' samples.

This clonotype was picked up many times. This chain joins TRBV29-1 and TRBJ2-6; no definite D call. Between the trimmed V and J ends, which lost 6 bases and 0 bases, there was a span of 12 bases. Germline V gene sequence: CDR1 SQVTM, CDR2 ANQGSEA. This CDR3 has 15 residues. The CDR3 DNA reads TGCAGCGTGGCCTACGGTCTCTCTGGGGCCAACGTCCTGACTTTC. It translates to CSVAYGLSGANVLTF.

This clonotype appeared once. The gene calls are TRBV20-1 and TRBJ2-3; 9 nucleotides match TRBD2. The CDR3 spans 14 residues. V was clipped by 6 bases and J by 2 bases; unmatched bases: 6. CDR1 and CDR2 (germline): DFQATT, SNEGSKA (reference sequence). This CDR3 reads CSADLAGPTDTQYF. DNA of the CDR3: TGCAGTGCGGATCTAGCGGGGCCCACAGATACGCAGTATTTT.

The rearrangement uses TRBV7-8 and TRBJ2-1, with TRBD1 matching over 9 bases. The CDR3 runs 16 residues. Per the germline V gene, CDR1 is SGHVS and CDR2 is FQNEAQ. V trimming: 5 bases; J trimming: 6 bases; junction bases outside the gene matches: 11. For the CDR3, the DNA is TGTGCCAGCAGCGTAGGTATGGACAGGGGAATCAATGAGCAGTTCTTC. Translated: CASSVGMDRGINEQFF.

This clonotype was counted a few times. This rearrangement joins TRBV5-6 to TRBJ1-2, with D unclear. The V gene's germline CDR1 is SGHDT and CDR2 YYEEEE. Trimming left V 0 bases short and J 5 bases short, with 11 bases between. The CDR3 contains 14 residues. In DNA form, the CDR3 reads TGTGCCAGCAGCTTGGACAGTAGTAGATATGGCTACACCTTC. This sequence encodes CASSLDSSRYGYTF.

This sequence joins TRBV3-1 and TRBJ2-2, with a tentative D call TRBD1 (5 bases). CDR3 length: 14 amino acids. Looked up from germline, CDR1 is LGHDT and CDR2 is YNNKEL (reference sequence). Trimming took off 2 bases at V and 6 bases at J, with 10 bases between the two ends. CDR3 protein: CASSQRGQSGELFF. In DNA form, the CDR3 reads TGTGCCAGCAGCCAAAGGGGTCAGTCCGGGGAGCTGTTTTTT.

The chain couples TRBV20-1 to TRBJ2-3; D not certain. Germline lookup yields CDR1 DFQATT and CDR2 SNEGSKA (reference sequence). CDR3 length equals 15 residues. Trimming cost V 1 base and J 2 bases, with 13 bases left between them. The CDR3 bases are TGCAGTGCTAGAGTGGCTTCCACCCCCACAGATACGCAGTATTTT. This sequence encodes CSARVASTPTDTQYF.

This chain connects TRBV11-3 to TRBJ2-1; 7 bases fit TRBD2. The CDR3 has 17 amino acids. V shed 5 bases, J shed 7 bases, and the junction held 17 bases outside the gene matches. CDR1 is SGHNT and CDR2 is YENEEA in the germline V gene. The CDR3 loop is CASSRWGGSLVRNEQFF. Written as DNA, the CDR3 is TGTGCCAGCAGCAGATGGGGGGGATCCCTAGTCAGAAATGAGCAGTTCTTC.

The rearrangement links TRBV6-1 to TRBJ2-4, with D maybe TRBD1 (6 bases). Looked up from germline, CDR1 is MNHNS and CDR2 is SASEGT. V shed 7 bases and J shed 0 bases, with 16 bases lying between them. This CDR3 is built from 16 residues. The CDR3 region is CASNTPTTGAKNIQYF. Written as DNA, the CDR3 is TGTGCCAGCAATACTCCAACGACAGGAGCCAAAAACATTCAGTACTTC.

This clonotype is classed as medium-sized. The V and J genes are TRBV20-1 and TRBJ2-6; no clear D gene. Trimming pared 1 base from V and 2 bases from J, leaving 6 bases between. CDR1 is DFQATT and CDR2 is SNEGSKA in the germline V gene (reference sequence). The CDR3 loop spans 14 amino acids. The CDR3 nucleotides are TGCAGTGCTAGAGTAGAAACTGGGGCCAACGTCCTGACTTTC. Translation: CSARVETGANVLTF.

This chain joins TRBV28 and TRBJ2-5; possible D gene TRBD1, 6 bases. The CDR3 extends over 15 amino acids. The germline V gene encodes CDR1 MDHEN and CDR2 SYDVKM. The ends were cut back, 3 bases at V and 6 bases at J, with 17 bases in the middle. The CDR3 nucleotides read TGTGCCAGCAGTTTTTATGGGCAGGGGCGCAAGACCCAGTACTTC. This gives the protein CASSFYGQGRKTQYF.

The rearrangement uses TRBV7-2 and TRBJ2-5; D tentatively fits TRBD1 or TRBD2 (5 bases each). The V gene's germline CDR1 is SGHTA and CDR2 FQGNSA. This CDR3 region has 15 residues. With 1 base removed from V and 4 bases from J, the gap between germline ends came to 13 bases. The CDR3 reads CASSLVSRAGETQYF. DNA of the CDR3: TGTGCCAGCAGCTTAGTGTCCAGGGCGGGAGAGACCCAGTACTTC.

This clonotype has a handful of counts. A read error may account for a junction end that differs from germline. The V and J genes are TRBV12-3 or TRBV12-4 and TRBJ2-7; D is possibly TRBD2 (6 bases). CDR3 length: 13 residues. This chain's CDR3 is CASSLAESYEQYF. The CDR3 bases are TGTGCCAGCAGCTTAGCGGAGAGCTACGAGCAGTACTTC.

In its sample, this clonotype was seen many times. The CDR3 protein is CSVRDPPGTGSTGELFF. The CDR3 nucleotides read TGCAGCGTCCGGGACCCTCCAGGGACAGGGAGTACCGGGGAGCTGTTTTTT. V usage is TRBV20-1 and J usage is TRBJ2-2; TRBD1 matches 9 bases. Germline CDR1 is DFQATT and CDR2 is SNEGSKA (reference sequence). The CDR3 is 17 residues long.

The rearrangement uses TRBV28 and TRBJ2-4; tentative D call: TRBD2 (7 bases). The CDR3 sequence is 17 residues long. V was pared by 1 base and J by 10 bases, with 23 bases between. The germline gives CDR1 MDHEN, CDR2 SYDVKM. CDR3 nucleotides: TGTGCCAGCAGTTTATCAGTGAGGGGGGGCGGAAGGTTTATTCAGTACTTC. Translating it yields CASSLSVRGGGRFIQYF. The variable domain in full, completed from reference TRBV28 and TRBJ2-4, reads DVKVTQSSRYLVKRTGEKVFLECVQDMDHENMFWYRQDPGLGLRLIYFSYDVKMKEKGDIPEGYSVSREKKERFSLILESASTNQTSMYLCASSLSVRGGGRFIQYFGAGTRLSVL.

There are a few counts of this clonotype. The gene calls are TRBV19 and TRBJ2-1; D not certain. V lost 2 bases and J 0 bases, leaving 11 bases between the germline ends. The CDR3 extends over 16 amino acids. Germline values: CDR1 LNHDA, CDR2 SQIVND (reference sequence). CDR3 nucleotide sequence: TGTGCCAGTAGTATAAGGGCGCCTAGCTCCTACAATGAGCAGTTCTTC. Translated: CASSIRAPSSYNEQFF.

The sample holds many counts of this clonotype. The rearrangement uses TRBV12-3 or TRBV12-4 and TRBJ2-3; 7 bases map to TRBD2. The CDR3 totals 15 residues. V lost 2 bases, J lost 0 bases, and 2 bases stayed unmatched. The CDR3 DNA is TGTGCCAGCAGTTTATCTAGCGGAAGCACAGATACGCAGTATTTT. Its protein product is CASSLSSGSTDTQYF.

This chain joins TRBV6-2 or TRBV6-3 and TRBJ2-4, with D perhaps TRBD2 (5 bases). CDR3 length: 15 amino acids. CDR1 MNHEY and CDR2 SVGEGT come from the germline V gene. Deletions cut 0 bases from V and 5 bases from J, with 11 bases between. CDR3 bases: TGTGCCAGCAGTTACTCGACCGGGATGGAAAACATTCAGTACTTC. Translated: CASSYSTGMENIQYF.

The V gene is TRBV29-1, the J gene TRBJ2-7; D is ambiguous. The germline V and J ends were trimmed by 2 bases and 4 bases, with 9 bases remaining between them. CDR1 is SQVTM and CDR2 is ANQGSEA in the germline V gene. This CDR3 region has 12 residues. CDR3: CSVERTGYEQYF. CDR3 coding DNA: TGCAGCGTTGAACGGACCGGGTACGAGCAGTACTTC.

This clonotype was seen at least ten times. The gene calls are TRBV6-6 and TRBJ2-3; D not resolved. Trimming removed 5 bases from V and 5 bases from J, with 8 bases in between. The germline V gene encodes CDR1 MNHNY and CDR2 SVGAGI (reference sequence). The CDR3 runs to 12 residues. CDR3 in amino acids: CASSPPGDTQYF. Written as DNA, the CDR3 is TGTGCCAGCAGTCCCCCCGGAGATACGCAGTATTTT.

This clonotype has ten or more counts. V usage is TRBV6-5 and J usage is TRBJ1-5, with D maybe TRBD1 (6 bases). V lost 5 bases and J 6 bases, leaving 11 bases between the germline ends. Germline V CDR1 and CDR2: MNHEY, SVGAGI. The CDR3 is 13 residues long. Written as DNA, the CDR3 is TGTGCCAGCAGTCAACAGGGAGGTCAGCCCCAGCATTTT. Its translation is CASSQQGGQPQHF.

This clonotype was counted ten times or more. The genes are TRBV9 and TRBJ2-7; TRBD2 matches 7 bases. The V gene end was trimmed by 0 bases and the J gene end by 3 bases; junction bases not matched to a gene: 3. The CDR3 consists of 14 residues. Germline CDR1 SGDLS, CDR2 YYNGEE. CDR3 DNA: TGTGCCAGCAGCGTAGCTCCTAGCGGCTACGAGCAGTACTTC. Amino acids: CASSVAPSGYEQYF.